A selection of T cell receptor beta chains follows, all from one sample in a study of cytomegalovirus exposure and HLA in healthy donors. Sequencing was performed with immunoSEQ multiplex PCR; in TCRdb, only in-frame clones are kept and a portion is missing. The table for this sample gives roughly 53,000 clones. The sample taken for sequencing was PBMCs. The receptors were gathered from a female donor in good health and CMV-seronegative. The CDR3 runs from the conserved cysteine through the conserved F or W. The D gene is left open where the match is weak.

v_call: TRBV5-1
d_call: -
j_call: TRBJ1-2
cdr3_nt: TGCGCCAGCAGCATGGGACCCGCAGGGGGCTACACCTTC
cdr3_aa: CASSMGPAGGYTF

v_call: TRBV6-5
d_call: -
j_call: TRBJ1-3
cdr3_nt: TGTGCCAGCAGTTATAAGACCTGGAGTAACACCATATATTTT
cdr3_aa: CASSYKTWSNTIYF

v_call: TRBV9
d_call: -
j_call: TRBJ2-2
cdr3_nt: TGTGCCAGCAGCCTGGAGGCTTCGAACACCGGGGAGCTGTTTTTT
cdr3_aa: CASSLEASNTGELFF

v_call: TRBV30
d_call: TRBD2
j_call: TRBJ2-2
cdr3_nt: TGTGCCGGCGCCCCCACTAGCGGGCACACCGGGGAGCTGTTTTTT
cdr3_aa: CAGAPTSGHTGELFF

v_call: TRBV29-1
d_call: TRBD1
j_call: TRBJ2-7
cdr3_nt: TGCAGCGGGACCGGGACAGGGGGCCCCTACGAGCAGTACTTC
cdr3_aa: CSGTGTGGPYEQYF

v_call: TRBV9
d_call: TRBD1
j_call: TRBJ2-7
cdr3_nt: TGTGCCAGCAGCGTAGGGGACAGCCCGACCTACGAGCAGTACTTC
cdr3_aa: CASSVGDSPTYEQYF

v_call: TRBV19
d_call: TRBD1
j_call: TRBJ1-2
cdr3_nt: TGTGCCAGTAGTTGGACAGGCCGATATGGCTACACCTTC
cdr3_aa: CASSWTGRYGYTF

v_call: TRBV2
d_call: -
j_call: TRBJ1-1
cdr3_nt: TGTGCCAGCAGCACTACTCGGGAAGAGGCCACTGAAGCTTTCTTT
cdr3_aa: CASSTTREEATEAFF

v_call: TRBV5-1
d_call: -
j_call: TRBJ2-6
cdr3_nt: TGCGCCAGCAGCTCTAGCTCTGGGGCCAACGTCCTGACTTTC
cdr3_aa: CASSSSSGANVLTF

v_call: TRBV30
d_call: TRBD1
j_call: TRBJ2-3
cdr3_nt: TGTGCCTGGAGTGTACGACAGGGTGGAGATACGCAGTATTTT
cdr3_aa: CAWSVRQGGDTQYF

v_call: TRBV15
d_call: -
j_call: TRBJ1-4
cdr3_nt: TGTGCCACCAGCAGCCACAGGTCAACTAATGAAAAACTGTTTTTT
cdr3_aa: CATSSHRSTNEKLFF

v_call: TRBV6-6
d_call: -
j_call: TRBJ1-1
cdr3_nt: TGTGCCAGCAGCCCCCGCGGTGGGGAGGGGGGAGCTTTCTTT
cdr3_aa: CASSPRGGEGGAFF

v_call: TRBV30
d_call: -
j_call: TRBJ1-2
cdr3_nt: TGTGCCTGGAGTAAAGACCGGGGGACCTATGGCTACACCTTC
cdr3_aa: CAWSKDRGTYGYTF

v_call: TRBV18
d_call: TRBD1
j_call: TRBJ1-1
cdr3_nt: TGTGCCAGCTCACCCGTTCTTCCGGGACAGGGCCACACTGAAGCTTTCTTT
cdr3_aa: CASSPVLPGQGHTEAFF

v_call: TRBV29-1
d_call: TRBD1
j_call: TRBJ1-5
cdr3_nt: TGCAGCGTTCGACAGGGTGGAAATCAGCCCCAGCATTTT
cdr3_aa: CSVRQGGNQPQHF

v_call: TRBV7-2
d_call: -
j_call: TRBJ2-7
cdr3_nt: TGTGCCAGCAGCTTAGCAGGGGCCAGTATCTACGAGCAGTACTTC
cdr3_aa: CASSLAGASIYEQYF

v_call: TRBV6-1
d_call: -
j_call: TRBJ1-1
cdr3_nt: TGTGCCAGCAGTGACGGGGGGAACACTGAAGCTTTCTTT
cdr3_aa: CASSDGGNTEAFF

v_call: TRBV5-6
d_call: -
j_call: TRBJ1-2
cdr3_nt: TGTGCCAGCAGCTTTTTAACAGGGAGTAACTATGGCTACACCTTC
cdr3_aa: CASSFLTGSNYGYTF

v_call: TRBV6-1
d_call: -
j_call: TRBJ1-1
cdr3_nt: TGTGCCAGCAGTGAACGGGGGGTCGGCACTGAAGCTTTCTTT
cdr3_aa: CASSERGVGTEAFF

v_call: TRBV6-6
d_call: TRBD1
j_call: TRBJ2-2
cdr3_nt: TGTGCCAGCAATCGGGGCAGGGGGACCGCCGGGGAGCTGTTTTTT
cdr3_aa: CASNRGRGTAGELFF

v_call: TRBV6-5
d_call: TRBD1
j_call: TRBJ2-7
cdr3_nt: TGTGCCAGCAGTTACGTGGACAGGGGGTCTTACGAGCAGTACTTC
cdr3_aa: CASSYVDRGSYEQYF

v_call: TRBV29-1
d_call: TRBD1
j_call: TRBJ1-2
cdr3_nt: TGCAGCGTCGACAGGGGCTATGGCTACACCTTC
cdr3_aa: CSVDRGYGYTF

v_call: TRBV14
d_call: TRBD1
j_call: TRBJ1-3
cdr3_nt: TGTGCCAGCAGCCACGCCGGGACAGGGGGAAACACCATATATTTT
cdr3_aa: CASSHAGTGGNTIYF

v_call: TRBV4-1
d_call: -
j_call: TRBJ2-1
cdr3_nt: TGCGCCAGCAGCCCGACCGGGAATGAGCAGTTCTTC
cdr3_aa: CASSPTGNEQFF

v_call: TRBV2
d_call: TRBD2
j_call: TRBJ2-3
cdr3_nt: TGTGCCAGCAGCGAGGCGGGAGTGGGCACGCAGTATTTT
cdr3_aa: CASSEAGVGTQYF

v_call: TRBV30
d_call: -
j_call: TRBJ1-2
cdr3_nt: TGTGCCTGGAGTGGCCACGGGGGAGTCTATGGCTACACCTTC
cdr3_aa: CAWSGHGGVYGYTF

v_call: TRBV29-1
d_call: TRBD1
j_call: TRBJ1-1
cdr3_nt: TGCAGCGTTGAAGAATTCCGGGACAGGAACACTGAAGCTTTCTTT
cdr3_aa: CSVEEFRDRNTEAFF

v_call: TRBV6-5
d_call: -
j_call: TRBJ2-5
cdr3_nt: TGTGCCAGCAGTTACATCGGAGAGACCCAGTACTTC
cdr3_aa: CASSYIGETQYF

v_call: TRBV5-1
d_call: -
j_call: TRBJ1-1
cdr3_nt: TGCGCCAGCAGCCTACAGGGAGGGGAGGGCACTGAAGCTTTCTTT
cdr3_aa: CASSLQGGEGTEAFF

v_call: TRBV29-1
d_call: TRBD1
j_call: TRBJ1-2
cdr3_nt: TGCAGCGTTGTAGACAGGGGGAAACTTTCGTCTAACTATGGCTACACCTTC
cdr3_aa: CSVVDRGKLSSNYGYTF

v_call: TRBV30
d_call: -
j_call: TRBJ1-1
cdr3_nt: TGTGCCTGGAGCGACCCGGGGGGCGGTACTGAAGCTTTCTTT
cdr3_aa: CAWSDPGGGTEAFF

v_call: TRBV5-4
d_call: TRBD1
j_call: TRBJ2-7
cdr3_nt: TGTGCCAGCAGCAGAGACGGGACAGAGTCCTACGAGCAGTACTTC
cdr3_aa: CASSRDGTESYEQYF